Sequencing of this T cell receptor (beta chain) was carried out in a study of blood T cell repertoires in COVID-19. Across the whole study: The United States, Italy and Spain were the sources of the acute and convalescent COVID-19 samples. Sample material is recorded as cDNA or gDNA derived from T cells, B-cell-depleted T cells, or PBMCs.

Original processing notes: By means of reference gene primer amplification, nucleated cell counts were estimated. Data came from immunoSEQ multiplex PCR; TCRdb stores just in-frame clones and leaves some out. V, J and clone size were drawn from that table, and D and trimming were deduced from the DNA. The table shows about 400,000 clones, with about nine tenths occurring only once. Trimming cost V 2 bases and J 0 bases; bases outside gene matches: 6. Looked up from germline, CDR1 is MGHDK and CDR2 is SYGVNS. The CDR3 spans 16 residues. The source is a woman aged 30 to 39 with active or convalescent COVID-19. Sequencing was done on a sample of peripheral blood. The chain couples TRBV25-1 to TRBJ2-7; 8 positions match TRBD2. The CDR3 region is CASSETSGGSSYEQYF. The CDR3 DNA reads TGTGCCAGCAGTGAAACAAGCGGGGGCAGCTCCTACGAGCAGTACTTC.